The rows below give T cell receptor beta chains drawn from one sample of a study of OX40 agonist ivuxolimab in advanced cancers. Clones were sequenced by immunoSEQ multiplex PCR, and TCRdb holds only the in-frame ones, with some missing. The sample holds 39,000 or so clones, around 87% seen once. The specimen comprised CD4+ or CD8+ T cells sorted from blood, sampled in a trial of the OX40 agonist ivuxolimab. These receptor sequences come from an adult with an advanced solid tumor such as melanoma, head and neck, liver or kidney cancer. CDR3s include the opening cysteine and the closing phenylalanine or tryptophan. D genes are given only for firm matches. Expanded clones are given a class, and other clones once, few, many or no size at all.

TRBJ1-5 | TRBD1 | TRBV18 | . | TGTGCCAGCTCACAAACGGCCGGGACAGGCCCCTATAGCGGCAATCAGCCCCAGCATTTT | CASSQTAGTGPYSGNQPQHF
TRBJ2-2 | . | TRBV5-1 | . | TGCGCCAGCAGCTTGCGCAGTACGAACACCGGGGAGCTGTTTTTT | CASSLRSTNTGELFF
TRBJ1-3 | . | TRBV28 | . | TGTGCCACCTTGAACACAGGTGGGGGAAACACCATATATTTT | CATLNTGGGNTIYF
TRBJ2-3 | TRBD2 | TRBV7-3 | . | TGTGCCAGCAGTCGAGTAGCGGGGGCCCGCACAGATACGCAGTATTTT | CASSRVAGARTDTQYF
TRBJ1-2 | . | TRBV19 | . | TGTGCCAGTACCCAGGATAACTATGGCTACACCTTC | CASTQDNYGYTF
TRBJ2-7 | . | TRBV19 | . | TGTGCCAGTAGTCCACGAGGACAGAACATTTACGAGCAGTACTTC | CASSPRGQNIYEQYF
TRBJ2-3 | . | TRBV6-6 | . | TGTGCCAGCAGTACGACTCGCCCTCGCTTTTATTTT | CASSTTRPRFYF
TRBJ2-7 | TRBD2 | TRBV2 | few | TGTGCCAGCAGCGGGGCTAGCGGGACCCTCTACGAGCAGTACTTC | CASSGASGTLYEQYF
TRBJ2-2 | . | TRBV28 | . | TGTGCCAGCAGTCGGGGTCCACCCGGGGAGCTGTTTTTT | CASSRGPPGELFF
TRBJ2-5 | TRBD2 | TRBV6-6 | . | TGTGCCAGCAAGTGGGAGGGACGGGAGACCCAGTACTTC | CASKWEGRETQYF
TRBJ1-1 | . | TRBV6-5 | . | TGTGCCAGCAGTTACCGAAGGGACACTGAAGCTTTCTTT | CASSYRRDTEAFF
TRBJ2-7 | TRBD1 | TRBV7-9 | . | TGTGCCAGCAGAGAGGGGGCCGAGCAGTACTTC | CASREGAEQYF
TRBJ2-5 | TRBD2 | TRBV9 | . | TGTGCCAGCAGCGTAGGAACTAGCGGGAGAGAGAAGACCCAGTACTTC | CASSVGTSGREKTQYF
TRBJ2-2 | TRBD2 | TRBV14 | few | TGTGCCAGCAGCCAAGACGATCGACTAGCGGGACGGAACACCGGGGAGCTGTTTTTT | CASSQDDRLAGRNTGELFF
TRBJ2-5 | . | TRBV7-3 | . | TGTGCCAGCAGCCCCCAGGGTGGTGAAGAGACCCAGTACTTC | CASSPQGGEETQYF
TRBJ2-3 | . | TRBV29-1 | . | TGCAGCGTCTCAGGGGATGGTGCAGATACGCAGTATTTT | CSVSGDGADTQYF
TRBJ2-6 | TRBD1 | TRBV6-1 | . | TGTGCCAGTAGAACAGGGGTCTCTGGGGCCAACGTCCTGACTTTC | CASRTGVSGANVLTF
TRBJ2-2 | TRBD1 | TRBV11-2 | . | TGTGCCAGCAGCCAACCGACAGGGGGCACCGGGGAGCTGTTTTTT | CASSQPTGGTGELFF
TRBJ1-3 | . | TRBV6-4 | . | TGTGCCATCAGTCGGGGCCTCTCTGGAAACACCATATATTTT | CAISRGLSGNTIYF
TRBJ2-7 | . | TRBV30 | . | TGTGCCTGGAGTGTACCCCCCGGCCCCCACGAGCAGTACTTC | CAWSVPPGPHEQYF
TRBJ2-5 | TRBD1 | TRBV6-5 | . | TGTGCCAGCAGGAGAGACAGGGGGGCTTTTAAGACCCAGTACTTC | CASRRDRGAFKTQYF
TRBJ2-4 | . | TRBV6-1 | . | TGTGCCAGCAGTGAATCGCAGAGGAACATTCAGTACTTC | CASSESQRNIQYF
TRBJ2-7 | TRBD1 | TRBV15 | . | TGTGCCACCAGCAGACCCGAGGGGGCTAGCTCCTACGAGCAGTACTTC | CATSRPEGASSYEQYF
TRBJ2-7 | TRBD1 | TRBV6-6 | . | TGTGCCAGCAGGAAGGACAGGGGGAATGACGAGCAGTACTTC | CASRKDRGNDEQYF
TRBJ2-3 | TRBD1 | TRBV25-1 | . | TGTGCCAGCAGTAGGTGGGGGGACAGGGCAGCAGATACGCAGTATTTT | CASSRWGDRAADTQYF
TRBJ2-5 | . | TRBV19 | . | TGTGCCAGTAGTCCTACCGGGACGGCTTCCAACTTC | CASSPTGTASNF
TRBJ2-7 | . | TRBV14 | few | TGTGCCAGCAGCCAAGACCTAAGCCCGGGTTACTCCTACGAGCAGTACTTC | CASSQDLSPGYSYEQYF
TRBJ1-1 | . | TRBV10-3 | few | TGTGCCATCAGTGAAGGGGGGGACACTGAAGCTTTCTTT | CAISEGGDTEAFF
TRBJ2-5 | TRBD2 | TRBV5-1 | few | TGCGCCAGCAGCTTGGCCACTAGCGGGGGGCCAAACCAAGAGACCCAGTACTTC | CASSLATSGGPNQETQYF
TRBJ2-3 | TRBD2 | TRBV15 | . | TGTGCCACCAGCAGAGATCGCCTAGCGGGGGCAGATACGCAGTATTTT | CATSRDRLAGADTQYF
TRBJ2-7 | TRBD2 | TRBV29-1 | once | TGCAGCGGGGGGGGATGGGGCGAGCAGTACTTC | CSGGGWGEQYF
TRBJ2-7 | . | TRBV11-2 | . | TGTGCCAGCAGCCGGTACCAGGGTGACTCCTACGAGCAGTACTTC | CASSRYQGDSYEQYF
TRBJ2-1 | . | TRBV5-3 | . | TGTGCCAGAAGGGGGGCAGGGTCCTACAATGAGCAGTTCTTC | CARRGAGSYNEQFF
TRBJ2-3 | . | TRBV14 | . | TGTGCCAGCAGCCACCGGGGCCTGGAGGATACGCAGTATTTT | CASSHRGLEDTQYF
TRBJ1-2 | . | TRBV7-2 | . | TGTGCCAGCAGCTTTTCAGGGCGGTATGGCTACACCTTC | CASSFSGRYGYTF
TRBJ2-5 | TRBD2 | TRBV4-1 | . | TGCGCCAGCAGCACCCGGACTAGCGGGGGGGGCCCGGAGACCCAGTACTTC | CASSTRTSGGGPETQYF
TRBJ2-7 | . | TRBV5-4 | . | TGTGCCAGCAGCTTGGGTGGACTGAGCTCCTACGAGCAGTACTTC | CASSLGGLSSYEQYF
TRBJ2-3 | TRBD2 | TRBV4-1 | . | TGCGCCGGAGGAGCTCTAGCGGGAGGGCCAGATACGCAGTATTTT | CAGGALAGGPDTQYF
TRBJ1-5 | . | TRBV6-1 | . | TGTGCCAGCAGTGAAGTCGTTGGGGGGTCGGGGGTCCAGCCCCAGCATTTT | CASSEVVGGSGVQPQHF
TRBJ2-7 | . | TRBV10-1 | few | TGCGCCAGCAGTGAAAAAGTAACTTACGAGCAGTACTTC | CASSEKVTYEQYF
TRBJ2-1 | . | TRBV11-2 | . | TGTGCCAGCAGCTTAGGTACGGGGGTAACCTACAATGAGCAGTTCTTC | CASSLGTGVTYNEQFF
TRBJ1-2 | . | TRBV25-1 | . | TGTGCCAGCAGTGGGATCAGCGGTTATGGCTACACCTTC | CASSGISGYGYTF
TRBJ2-7 | . | TRBV19 | . | TGTGCCAGTAGTCCGGACAGAGGCGAGCAGTACTTC | CASSPDRGEQYF
TRBJ2-7 | . | TRBV11-1 | . | TGTGCCAGCAGCGGTGAATCCTACGAGCAGTACTTC | CASSGESYEQYF
TRBJ2-5 | TRBD1 | TRBV5-5 | . | TGTGCCAGCAGCTTAATGGGGACAGAAGAGACCCAGTACTTC | CASSLMGTEETQYF
TRBJ1-2 | TRBD1 | TRBV4-1 | . | TGCGCCAGCAGCCAAGAAGTGAGAGGGGGCATGAACTATGGCTACACCTTC | CASSQEVRGGMNYGYTF
TRBJ2-5 | . | TRBV18 | . | TGTGCCAGCTCACCAAGGAGGCTACCTGAAGAGACCCAGTACTTC | CASSPRRLPEETQYF
TRBJ1-3 | TRBD1 | TRBV6-4 | . | TGTGCCAGCAGTTACTCGCCGACAGGGTCTGGAAACACCATATATTTT | CASSYSPTGSGNTIYF
TRBJ2-1 | . | TRBV7-9 | . | TGTGCCAGCAGCAAAGACAGGTCAAGCCCCTACAATGAGCAGTTCTTC | CASSKDRSSPYNEQFF
TRBJ2-5 | . | TRBV5-8 | few | TGTGCCAGCAGCCTCTCAGGGGAGACCCAGTACTTC | CASSLSGETQYF
TRBJ2-5 | . | TRBV11-3 | . | TGTGCCAGCAGCTTAATTCGAGACGGACTTCAGTACTTC | CASSLIRDGLQYF
TRBJ2-3 | . | TRBV29-1 | . | TGCAGCGTTGAAATATGGAGGGACAGCACAGATACGCAGTATTTT | CSVEIWRDSTDTQYF
TRBJ1-1 | . | TRBV19 | . | TGTGCCAGTTTGAACACTGAAGCTTTCTTT | CASLNTEAFF
TRBJ1-5 | . | TRBV27 | . | TGTGCCAGCAGTTTAAACAGCCTCAATCAGCCCCAGCATTTT | CASSLNSLNQPQHF
TRBJ1-1 | TRBD1 | TRBV5-6 | . | TGTGCCAGCAGCTGGACCGGGACAGGGAACACTGAAGCTTTCTTT | CASSWTGTGNTEAFF
TRBJ2-7 | . | TRBV2 | . | TGTGCCAGCAGTGGAGGGACCTCCTACGAGCAGTACTTC | CASSGGTSYEQYF
TRBJ1-4 | TRBD1 | TRBV7-2 | . | TGTGCCAGCAGCAACGGACAGGGCGGCGAAAAACTGTTTTTT | CASSNGQGGEKLFF